Listed below are T cell receptor beta chains from one sample, sequenced in a study of T cells after yellow fever vaccination. TCRdb analysed the 5' RACE reads with MiXCR anew, one entry per CDR3 protein. The table has about 370,000 distinct CDR3 sequences, under 14% seen once; the top ten hold roughly 18%. The material was PBMCs, obtained on the day of the first yellow fever vaccination. These receptors originate from a man in his late teens or twenties who received the YFV17D yellow fever vaccine. Each CDR3 is given with its conserved first and last residue. Each record gives: clone size, J gene, V gene, D gene, CDR3 protein, CDR3 DNA. D genes are given only for firm matches. The size entry is marked missing in some rows and otherwise reads once, few, many or a size class.

>once|TRBJ1-1|TRBV28|.
CASSLLPTEAFF
TGTGCCAGCAGTTTATTGCCCACTGAAGCTTTCTTT
>.|TRBJ1-3|TRBV6-1|.
CASSGGGSGNTIYF
TGTGCCAGCAGTGGAGGGGGCTCTGGAAACACCATATATTTT
>few|TRBJ1-4|TRBV18|.
CASSPRDNLSEKLFF
TGTGCCAGCTCACCACGGGACAATCTTTCCGAAAAACTGTTTTTT
>.|TRBJ2-3|TRBV28|TRBD2
CASSLEGTSVVDTQYF
TGTGCCAGCAGTCTTGAAGGGACTAGCGTGGTTGATACGCAGTATTTT
>.|TRBJ2-6|TRBV7-2|TRBD1
CASSPLRTGGNVLTF
TGTGCCAGCAGCCCTCTCCGGACAGGGGGTAACGTCCTGACTTTC
>.|TRBJ1-3|TRBV6-5|.
CASSSRPGNTIYF
TGTGCCAGCAGTTCCAGACCTGGAAACACCATATATTTT
>.|TRBJ2-2|TRBV12-5|TRBD1
CASADAGTGWAGELFF
TGTGCTAGTGCCGATGCCGGGACAGGGTGGGCCGGGGAGCTGTTTTTT
>few|TRBJ2-5|TRBV20-1|TRBD2
CSASPSGGYQETQYF
TGCAGTGCTTCGCCTAGCGGGGGGTACCAAGAGACCCAGTACTTC
>.|TRBJ2-1|TRBV30|.
CARSPWGEQFF
TGTGCCCGGAGTCCCTGGGGTGAGCAGTTCTTC
>many|TRBJ1-6|TRBV7-2|.
CASSLEGSNSPLHF
TGTGCCAGCAGCTTAGAGGGGAGTAATTCACCCCTCCACTTT
>few|TRBJ1-1|TRBV4-3|.
CASSQLLAWGTEAFF
TGCGCCAGCAGCCAATTATTGGCGTGGGGGACTGAAGCTTTCTTT
>.|TRBJ2-3|TRBV7-2|.
CASSLVWGSADTQYF
TGTGCCAGCAGCTTAGTTTGGGGGTCGGCAGATACGCAGTATTTT
>few|TRBJ1-2|TRBV12-3/TRBV12-4|.
CASSLGETYGYTF
TGTGCCAGCAGTTTAGGAGAGACCTATGGCTACACCTTC
>.|TRBJ1-5|TRBV7-9|.
CASSLEGAGPAPQHF
TGTGCCAGCAGCTTAGAGGGCGCAGGTCCGGCGCCCCAGCATTTT
>.|TRBJ1-5|TRBV7-9|TRBD1
CASSLTGENQPQHF
TGTGCCAGCAGCCTGACAGGGGAAAATCAGCCCCAGCATTTT
>.|TRBJ2-3|TRBV7-8|.
CASSPSGGGPTAVDTQYF
TGTGCCAGCAGCCCGAGTGGAGGGGGGCCGACAGCGGTAGATACGCAGTATTTT
>.|TRBJ1-2|TRBV10-3|.
CAISESGEGGGYTF
TGTGCCATCAGTGAATCGGGGGAGGGAGGCGGCTACACCTTC
>many|TRBJ2-3|TRBV2|.
CASSEPHQDTQYF
TGTGCCAGCAGTGAACCCCACCAAGATACGCAGTATTTT
>.|TRBJ2-5|TRBV7-2|.
CASSRRWDLLVETQYF
TGTGCCAGCAGCAGGCGTTGGGACTTGCTCGTGGAGACCCAGTACTTC
>few|TRBJ2-2|TRBV11-1|.
CASSLVLGRTGELFF
TGTGCCAGCAGCTTAGTTCTGGGCAGGACCGGGGAGCTGTTTTTT
>few|TRBJ2-2|TRBV6-5|.
CASSYSDRPTGELFF
TGTGCCAGCAGTTACTCCGACAGACCCACCGGGGAGCTGTTTTTT
>.|TRBJ1-1|TRBV25-1|.
CASSEGGTTEAFF
TGTGCCAGCAGTGAAGGGGGTACCACTGAAGCTTTCTTT
>few|TRBJ2-1|TRBV12-3/TRBV12-4|TRBD2
CASSTRDLVIAGDNEQFF
TGTGCCAGCAGTACTAGAGACCTCGTGATAGCGGGGGACAATGAGCAGTTCTTC
>few|TRBJ2-5|TRBV5-1|TRBD2
CASSLVSGGPGVETQYF
TGCGCCAGCAGCCTCGTTAGCGGGGGGCCGGGGGTTGAGACCCAGTACTTC
>few|TRBJ1-3|TRBV4-3|TRBD1
CASSPDRGNTIYF
TGCGCCAGCAGCCCGGACAGGGGAAACACCATATATTTT
>.|TRBJ2-2|TRBV5-1|.
CASRRWAGRTGELFF
TGCGCCAGCCGGCGTTGGGCAGGACGAACCGGGGAGCTGTTTTTT
>.|TRBJ2-2|TRBV9|.
CASSVYGGPSPSTGELFF
TGTGCCAGCAGCGTATACGGGGGGCCTTCTCCAAGCACCGGGGAGCTGTTTTTT